This T cell receptor beta chain is drawn from a study of blood T cell repertoires in COVID-19. For the study at large: COVID-19 samples, acute and convalescent, were from the United States, Italy and Spain. Sources were T cells, B-cell-depleted T cells, or PBMCs; the material itself was cDNA or gDNA.

Looked up from germline, CDR1 is MNHEY and CDR2 is SVGAGI. The CDR3 covers 14 residues. V trimming: 7 bases; J trimming: 8 bases; junction bases outside the gene matches: 7. Source study methods: Amplifying reference gene primers gave estimates of nucleated cell counts. Clones were read by immunoSEQ multiplex PCR, and TCRdb kept only the in-frame ones, dropping some. V, J and clone size reflect that table, while D and trimming were determined from the DNA. The sample has roughly 30,000 clones, almost 85% seen once; the top ten hold approximately 6.3%. The origin of this receptor is a man aged 55 to 70 with active COVID-19. The chain employs TRBV6-5 and TRBJ1-6; TRBD1 agrees at 8 bases. The sequenced sample consisted of peripheral blood. In DNA form, the CDR3 reads TGTGCCAGCAAATTGACAGGGGAGCATTCACCCCTCCACTTT. Its translation: CASKLTGEHSPLHF.